A selection of T cell receptor beta chains follows, all from one sample in a study of T cells in localized non-small cell lung cancer. Some clones are missing from TCRdb's copy, which holds only in-frame ones; the method was immunoSEQ multiplex PCR. The data hold about 52,000 clones, with about 78% observed a single time. The input for sequencing was PBMCs, taken before any cancer treatment. All receptors come from a woman aged 35 to 70 with stage II lung adenocarcinoma. Each CDR3 is given with its conserved first and last residue. Each record gives: V gene, CDR3 length, J gene, clone size, D gene, CDR3 DNA, CDR3 protein. The D gene is left open where the match is weak. Not all rows give a size; the values are once, few, many and, for expanded clones, a class.

v_call: TRBV7-9
cdr3_length: 14
j_call: TRBJ1-2
clone_size: few
d_call: -
cdr3_nt: TGTGCCAGCAGCTCCCGATCCGGGACCGTCTTGTACACCTTC
cdr3_aa: CASSSRSGTVLYTF

v_call: TRBV18
cdr3_length: 15
j_call: TRBJ1-1
clone_size: -
d_call: TRBD1
cdr3_nt: TGTGCCAGCTCACCGTCATACAGGGGGAACACTGAAGCTTTCTTT
cdr3_aa: CASSPSYRGNTEAFF

v_call: TRBV4-1
cdr3_length: 14
j_call: TRBJ2-3
clone_size: -
d_call: -
cdr3_nt: TGCGCCAGCAGCCAAGAGACCGCGGAAGATACGCAGTATTTT
cdr3_aa: CASSQETAEDTQYF

v_call: TRBV7-6
cdr3_length: 17
j_call: TRBJ1-6
clone_size: -
d_call: -
cdr3_nt: TGTGCCAGCAGCACGTCGACGACAGGTCTCTATAATTCACCCCTCCACTTT
cdr3_aa: CASSTSTTGLYNSPLHF

v_call: TRBV12-5
cdr3_length: 14
j_call: TRBJ1-3
clone_size: -
d_call: -
cdr3_nt: TGTGCTAGTGGTTGGGGAGAATCTGGAAACACCATATATTTT
cdr3_aa: CASGWGESGNTIYF

v_call: TRBV11-2
cdr3_length: 13
j_call: TRBJ1-4
clone_size: -
d_call: -
cdr3_nt: TGTGCCAGCAGCTTAGACGGAGGGGAAAAACTGTTTTTT
cdr3_aa: CASSLDGGEKLFF

v_call: TRBV7-3
cdr3_length: 16
j_call: TRBJ2-3
clone_size: -
d_call: TRBD1
cdr3_nt: TGTGCCAGCAGCCGACTCGGACAGGGGGGCGTAGATACGCAGTATTTT
cdr3_aa: CASSRLGQGGVDTQYF

v_call: TRBV25-1
cdr3_length: 14
j_call: TRBJ1-5
clone_size: -
d_call: -
cdr3_nt: TGTGCCAGCAGTGGCAGGGGCGTCGGTCAGCCCCAGCATTTT
cdr3_aa: CASSGRGVGQPQHF

v_call: TRBV5-4
cdr3_length: 15
j_call: TRBJ1-1
clone_size: many
d_call: -
cdr3_nt: TGTGCCAGCAGACGTCGGACAGAGCCTTACACTGAAGCTTTCTTT
cdr3_aa: CASRRRTEPYTEAFF

v_call: TRBV27
cdr3_length: 16
j_call: TRBJ1-1
clone_size: -
d_call: -
cdr3_nt: TGTGCCAGCAGTTTGGGCCAGGGGAGAGTCGGCACTGAAGCTTTCTTT
cdr3_aa: CASSLGQGRVGTEAFF

v_call: TRBV5-1
cdr3_length: 15
j_call: TRBJ2-7
clone_size: -
d_call: TRBD1
cdr3_nt: TGCGCCAGCAGCATAGGGACAGGCATCTCCTACGAGCAGTACTTC
cdr3_aa: CASSIGTGISYEQYF

v_call: TRBV15
cdr3_length: 16
j_call: TRBJ1-1
clone_size: -
d_call: -
cdr3_nt: TGTGCCACCAGCAGAGATTACTTCGTTATTAACACTGAAGCTTTCTTT
cdr3_aa: CATSRDYFVINTEAFF

v_call: TRBV7-8
cdr3_length: 15
j_call: TRBJ2-1
clone_size: once
d_call: -
cdr3_nt: TGTGCCAGCAAGCTTATTCGGACGGGGACAAATGAGCAGTTCTTC
cdr3_aa: CASKLIRTGTNEQFF

v_call: TRBV10-3
cdr3_length: 13
j_call: TRBJ2-5
clone_size: -
d_call: TRBD2
cdr3_nt: TGTGCCATCAGTATAGCGGGGGAAGAGACCCAGTACTTC
cdr3_aa: CAISIAGEETQYF

v_call: TRBV27
cdr3_length: 14
j_call: TRBJ1-2
clone_size: -
d_call: -
cdr3_nt: TGTGCCAGCTGGGACGCTCATTTGAAATCTGGCTACACCTTC
cdr3_aa: CASWDAHLKSGYTF

v_call: TRBV2
cdr3_length: 14
j_call: TRBJ2-2
clone_size: -
d_call: -
cdr3_nt: TGTGCCAGCAGGAGGGGGGAGGGCACCGGGGAGCTGTTTTTT
cdr3_aa: CASRRGEGTGELFF

v_call: TRBV19
cdr3_length: 14
j_call: TRBJ1-1
clone_size: -
d_call: TRBD1
cdr3_nt: TGTGCCAGTAGTGCAGGACAGGGGAACACTGAAGCTTTCTTT
cdr3_aa: CASSAGQGNTEAFF

v_call: TRBV18
cdr3_length: 16
j_call: TRBJ1-5
clone_size: -
d_call: -
cdr3_nt: TGTGCCAGCTCACCCCTTCCTGACGGTCTGAATGAGCCCCAGCATTTT
cdr3_aa: CASSPLPDGLNEPQHF

v_call: TRBV30
cdr3_length: 13
j_call: TRBJ1-1
clone_size: -
d_call: -
cdr3_nt: TGTGCCTGGAGTGGATGGGGGGGCCGGGGAGCTTTCTTT
cdr3_aa: CAWSGWGGRGAFF

v_call: TRBV2
cdr3_length: 16
j_call: TRBJ2-3
clone_size: -
d_call: TRBD2
cdr3_nt: TGTGCCATCGCCCTTAGCGGGGGGGCCCGCACAGATACGCAGTATTTT
cdr3_aa: CAIALSGGARTDTQYF

v_call: TRBV7-2
cdr3_length: 19
j_call: TRBJ2-3
clone_size: -
d_call: TRBD2
cdr3_nt: TGTGCCAGCAGCTTAGGACTAGCGGGGGGGGGAACCTTCTTAGATACGCAGTATTTT
cdr3_aa: CASSLGLAGGGTFLDTQYF

v_call: TRBV2
cdr3_length: 14
j_call: TRBJ1-1
clone_size: -
d_call: -
cdr3_nt: TGTGCCAGCAGTCGTTCCCAGGGGAACACTGAAGCTTTCTTT
cdr3_aa: CASSRSQGNTEAFF

v_call: TRBV6-6
cdr3_length: 13
j_call: TRBJ1-5
clone_size: once
d_call: -
cdr3_nt: TGTGCCAGCAGTTACGGTCGACTATTGGGCCAGCATTTT
cdr3_aa: CASSYGRLLGQHF

v_call: TRBV6-6
cdr3_length: 15
j_call: TRBJ2-7
clone_size: -
d_call: TRBD2
cdr3_nt: TGTGCCAGCAGTCCGCCTAGCGGGGGGGCCGACGAGCAGTACTTC
cdr3_aa: CASSPPSGGADEQYF

v_call: TRBV19
cdr3_length: 15
j_call: TRBJ2-2
clone_size: few
d_call: -
cdr3_nt: TGTGCCAGTAGTATAGGTGGAAGGAACACCGGGGAGCTGTTTTTT
cdr3_aa: CASSIGGRNTGELFF

v_call: TRBV6-6
cdr3_length: 16
j_call: TRBJ2-1
clone_size: once
d_call: TRBD2
cdr3_nt: TGTGCCAGCAGCCCCGTAGCGGGGTTCTCCTACAATGAGCAGTTCTTC
cdr3_aa: CASSPVAGFSYNEQFF

v_call: TRBV2
cdr3_length: 13
j_call: TRBJ2-5
clone_size: -
d_call: -
cdr3_nt: TGTGCCAGCAGTGGGGGGGAAGTGGAGACCCAGTACTTC
cdr3_aa: CASSGGEVETQYF

v_call: TRBV10-3
cdr3_length: 18
j_call: TRBJ2-7
clone_size: -
d_call: TRBD1
cdr3_nt: TGTGCCATCAGCTCAGGCATCGGGACAGGGGAAATTTCCTACGAGCAGTACTTC
cdr3_aa: CAISSGIGTGEISYEQYF

v_call: TRBV5-1
cdr3_length: 18
j_call: TRBJ2-7
clone_size: few
d_call: TRBD1
cdr3_nt: TGCGCCAGCAGCCAATGGACAGGGAAGACGATGAGCTCCTACGAGCAGTACTTC
cdr3_aa: CASSQWTGKTMSSYEQYF

v_call: TRBV5-8
cdr3_length: 17
j_call: TRBJ2-6
clone_size: few
d_call: -
cdr3_nt: TGTGCCAGCAGCTCGTGGACAGTCGTCTCTGGGGCCAACGTCCTGACTTTC
cdr3_aa: CASSSWTVVSGANVLTF

v_call: TRBV5-1
cdr3_length: 14
j_call: TRBJ1-2
clone_size: -
d_call: -
cdr3_nt: TGCGCCAGCAGCCCCAATCCAGGCTTCTATGGCTACACCTTC
cdr3_aa: CASSPNPGFYGYTF

v_call: TRBV19
cdr3_length: 16
j_call: TRBJ1-2
clone_size: -
d_call: TRBD1
cdr3_nt: TGTGCCAGTAGGTTAGCTACCGGGACAGCTAACTATGGCTACACCTTC
cdr3_aa: CASRLATGTANYGYTF

v_call: TRBV30
cdr3_length: 14
j_call: TRBJ1-4
clone_size: -
d_call: -
cdr3_nt: TGTGCGTTGGACGGGGCTGCAGGGGATGAAAAACTGTTTTTT
cdr3_aa: CALDGAAGDEKLFF

v_call: TRBV30
cdr3_length: 13
j_call: TRBJ2-7
clone_size: few
d_call: TRBD2
cdr3_nt: TGTGCCTGGAGAGGGGACTACGACTACGAGCAGTACTTC
cdr3_aa: CAWRGDYDYEQYF

v_call: TRBV6-6
cdr3_length: 12
j_call: TRBJ1-1
clone_size: -
d_call: -
cdr3_nt: TGTGCCAGCAGTTACCGGGCAGCTGAAGCTTTCTTT
cdr3_aa: CASSYRAAEAFF

v_call: TRBV5-1
cdr3_length: 13
j_call: TRBJ2-5
clone_size: -
d_call: -
cdr3_nt: TGCGCCAGCAGTTGGGGTATGCAAGAGACCCAGTACTTC
cdr3_aa: CASSWGMQETQYF

v_call: TRBV7-2
cdr3_length: 14
j_call: TRBJ2-7
clone_size: -
d_call: TRBD2
cdr3_nt: TGTGCCAGCAGCCGCCCGGAGCGGGGGGTCGAGCAGTACTTC
cdr3_aa: CASSRPERGVEQYF

v_call: TRBV5-4
cdr3_length: 17
j_call: TRBJ1-3
clone_size: -
d_call: -
cdr3_nt: TGTGCCAGCAGCTTAGGTGGAGGGGAAGGGTCTGGAAACACCATATATTTT
cdr3_aa: CASSLGGGEGSGNTIYF

v_call: TRBV5-6
cdr3_length: 17
j_call: TRBJ2-1
clone_size: -
d_call: TRBD2
cdr3_nt: TGTGCCAGCAGCTTGGTTACTAGCGGGTTCTCCTACAATGAGCAGTTCTTC
cdr3_aa: CASSLVTSGFSYNEQFF

v_call: TRBV19
cdr3_length: 13
j_call: TRBJ1-1
clone_size: -
d_call: -
cdr3_nt: TGTGCCAGTAACCGGGACCGAGGCAGTGAAGCTTTCTTT
cdr3_aa: CASNRDRGSEAFF

v_call: TRBV7-9
cdr3_length: 15
j_call: TRBJ2-7
clone_size: -
d_call: -
cdr3_nt: TGTGCCAGCAGCCCGAGGTGGGACACGTCCTACGAGCAGTACTTC
cdr3_aa: CASSPRWDTSYEQYF

v_call: TRBV4-1
cdr3_length: 14
j_call: TRBJ1-5
clone_size: -
d_call: -
cdr3_nt: TGCGCCAGCAGCAAAACAGGGATACATCAGCCCCAGCATTTT
cdr3_aa: CASSKTGIHQPQHF

v_call: TRBV6-4
cdr3_length: 14
j_call: TRBJ2-3
clone_size: -
d_call: TRBD2
cdr3_nt: TGTGCCAGCAGTGATAGCGGGGGGGCAGATACGCAGTATTTT
cdr3_aa: CASSDSGGADTQYF

v_call: TRBV7-2
cdr3_length: 14
j_call: TRBJ1-2
clone_size: -
d_call: -
cdr3_nt: TGTGCCAGCAGCTTAAATGGTATTGCCTATGGCTACACCTTC
cdr3_aa: CASSLNGIAYGYTF

v_call: TRBV19
cdr3_length: 13
j_call: TRBJ2-7
clone_size: -
d_call: -
cdr3_nt: TGTGCCAGTAGTATAGACACAGCCTACGAGCAGTACTTC
cdr3_aa: CASSIDTAYEQYF

v_call: TRBV29-1
cdr3_length: 14
j_call: TRBJ2-5
clone_size: few
d_call: -
cdr3_nt: TGCAGCGTTGTAGGAGGGGAGACGGCGAAGACCCAGTACTTC
cdr3_aa: CSVVGGETAKTQYF

v_call: TRBV20-1
cdr3_length: 11
j_call: TRBJ1-2
clone_size: -
d_call: -
cdr3_nt: TGCAGTGCTAAACACGTGGATGGCTACACCTTC
cdr3_aa: CSAKHVDGYTF

v_call: TRBV15
cdr3_length: 17
j_call: TRBJ2-6
clone_size: -
d_call: -
cdr3_nt: TGTGCCACCAGCAGCGCTGTTTTAAGCTCTGGGGCCAACGTCCTGACTTTC
cdr3_aa: CATSSAVLSSGANVLTF

v_call: TRBV28
cdr3_length: 17
j_call: TRBJ1-5
clone_size: -
d_call: -
cdr3_nt: TGTGCCAGCAGTTTACCAGGGCAAGTAACGATTGGTCAGCCCCAGCATTTT
cdr3_aa: CASSLPGQVTIGQPQHF

v_call: TRBV7-2
cdr3_length: 13
j_call: TRBJ2-1
clone_size: -
d_call: TRBD1
cdr3_nt: TGTGCCAGCAGCTCACAGGGGGGCAATGAGCAGTTCTTC
cdr3_aa: CASSSQGGNEQFF

v_call: TRBV19
cdr3_length: 12
j_call: TRBJ1-3
clone_size: -
d_call: -
cdr3_nt: TGTGCCAGTATCGGGCCTGGAAACACCATATATTTT
cdr3_aa: CASIGPGNTIYF

v_call: TRBV14
cdr3_length: 12
j_call: TRBJ1-2
clone_size: -
d_call: -
cdr3_nt: TGTGCCAGCAGCCAGTCCAACTATGGCTACACCTTC
cdr3_aa: CASSQSNYGYTF

v_call: TRBV7-9
cdr3_length: 14
j_call: TRBJ1-2
clone_size: few
d_call: -
cdr3_nt: TGTGCCAGCAGCCGCGAGACAGACTTCTATGGCTACACCTTC
cdr3_aa: CASSRETDFYGYTF

v_call: TRBV4-2
cdr3_length: 14
j_call: TRBJ1-4
clone_size: -
d_call: -
cdr3_nt: TGTGCCAGCAGAGATGTGGGGAGTAATGAAAAACTGTTTTTT
cdr3_aa: CASRDVGSNEKLFF

v_call: TRBV15
cdr3_length: 15
j_call: TRBJ2-7
clone_size: -
d_call: -
cdr3_nt: TGTGCCACCAGCGGGAGGGACAGAAACTCTTACGAGCAGTACTTC
cdr3_aa: CATSGRDRNSYEQYF

v_call: TRBV30
cdr3_length: 15
j_call: TRBJ2-7
clone_size: few
d_call: -
cdr3_nt: TGTGCCTGGAGGCCGCCCCAGGTGCAGTATCACGAGCAGTACTTC
cdr3_aa: CAWRPPQVQYHEQYF

v_call: TRBV2
cdr3_length: 13
j_call: TRBJ1-1
clone_size: -
d_call: -
cdr3_nt: TGTGCCAGCAGGGACAGAGAGACGTCTGAAGCTTTCTTT
cdr3_aa: CASRDRETSEAFF

v_call: TRBV27
cdr3_length: 13
j_call: TRBJ1-1
clone_size: -
d_call: -
cdr3_nt: TGTGCCAGTAGGCTGGCCGGAATCACTGAAGCTTTCTTT
cdr3_aa: CASRLAGITEAFF

v_call: TRBV7-9
cdr3_length: 14
j_call: TRBJ2-3
clone_size: -
d_call: -
cdr3_nt: TGTGCCAGCAGCTTTGAGGACTTCACAGATACGCAGTATTTT
cdr3_aa: CASSFEDFTDTQYF